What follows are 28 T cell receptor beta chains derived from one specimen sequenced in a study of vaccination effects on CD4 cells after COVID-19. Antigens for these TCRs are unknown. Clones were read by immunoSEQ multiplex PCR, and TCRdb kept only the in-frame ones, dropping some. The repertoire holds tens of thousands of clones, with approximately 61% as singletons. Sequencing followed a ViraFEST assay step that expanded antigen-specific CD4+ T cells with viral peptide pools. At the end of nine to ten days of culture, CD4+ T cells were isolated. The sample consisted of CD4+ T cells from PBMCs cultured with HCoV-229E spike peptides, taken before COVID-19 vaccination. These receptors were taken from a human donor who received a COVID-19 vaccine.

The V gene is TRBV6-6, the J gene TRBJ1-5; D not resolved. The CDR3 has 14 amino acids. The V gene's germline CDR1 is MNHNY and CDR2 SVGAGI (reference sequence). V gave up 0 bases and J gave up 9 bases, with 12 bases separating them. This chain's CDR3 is CASSYSTTSGPQHF. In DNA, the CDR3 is TGTGCCAGCAGTTACTCGACAACGTCGGGGCCCCAGCATTTT.

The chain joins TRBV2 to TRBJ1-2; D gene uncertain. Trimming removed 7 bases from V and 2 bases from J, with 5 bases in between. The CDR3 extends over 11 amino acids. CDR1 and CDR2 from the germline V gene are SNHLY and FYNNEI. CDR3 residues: CASTDNYGYTF. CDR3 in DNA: TGTGCCAGCACGGACAACTATGGCTACACCTTC.

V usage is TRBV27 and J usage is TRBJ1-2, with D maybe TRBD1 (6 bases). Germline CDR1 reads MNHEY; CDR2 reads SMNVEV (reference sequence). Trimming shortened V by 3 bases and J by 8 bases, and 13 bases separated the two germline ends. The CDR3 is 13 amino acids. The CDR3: CASSFRGRFGYTF. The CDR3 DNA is TGTGCCAGCAGTTTCAGGGGACGCTTCGGCTACACCTTC.

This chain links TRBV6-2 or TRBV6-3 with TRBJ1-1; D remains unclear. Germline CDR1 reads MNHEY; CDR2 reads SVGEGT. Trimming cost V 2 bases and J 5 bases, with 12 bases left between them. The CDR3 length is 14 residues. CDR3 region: CASSYGGRGTEAFF. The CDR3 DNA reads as TGTGCCAGCAGTTACGGCGGGAGAGGAACTGAAGCTTTCTTT.

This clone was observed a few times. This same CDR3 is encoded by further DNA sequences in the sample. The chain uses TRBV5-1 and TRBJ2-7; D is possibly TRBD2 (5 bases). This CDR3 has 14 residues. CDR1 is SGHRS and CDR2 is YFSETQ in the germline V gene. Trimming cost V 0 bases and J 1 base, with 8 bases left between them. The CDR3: CASSLGQRSYEQYF. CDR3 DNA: TGCGCCAGCAGCTTGGGGCAGCGGTCCTACGAGCAGTACTTC.

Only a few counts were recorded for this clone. The CDR3 region has the DNA TGTGCCAGCAGCTTGGGGCGGAATGAAAAACTGTTTTTT. Protein sequence: CASSLGRNEKLFF. The V gene is TRBV5-5, the J gene TRBJ1-4; D uncertain. This CDR3 spans 13 amino acids. CDR1 SGHKS and CDR2 YYEKEE come from the germline V gene (reference sequence). The V and J ends lost 0 bases and 5 bases respectively, with 5 bases between them.

CDR3 nucleotide sequence: TGCAGCGTTGAAGAATTGAGAGACAATGAGCAGTTCTTC. It codes for CSVEELRDNEQFF. V and J are TRBV29-1 and TRBJ2-1; D is undetermined. Looked up from germline, CDR1 is SQVTM and CDR2 is ANQGSEA. V dropped 0 bases and J dropped 5 bases, with 8 bases sitting between them. The CDR3 extends over 13 amino acids.

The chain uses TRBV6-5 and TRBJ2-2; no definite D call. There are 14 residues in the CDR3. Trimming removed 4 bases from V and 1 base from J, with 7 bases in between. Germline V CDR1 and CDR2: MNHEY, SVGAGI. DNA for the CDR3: TGTGCCAGCAGTTTACGGAAGAACACCGGGGAGCTGTTTTTT. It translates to CASSLRKNTGELFF.

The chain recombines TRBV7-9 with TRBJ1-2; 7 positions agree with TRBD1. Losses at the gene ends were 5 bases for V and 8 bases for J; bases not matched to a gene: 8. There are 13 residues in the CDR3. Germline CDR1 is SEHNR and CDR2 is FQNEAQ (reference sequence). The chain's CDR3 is CASSPGTVGGYTF. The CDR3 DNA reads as TGTGCCAGCAGCCCAGGGACAGTAGGCGGCTACACCTTC.

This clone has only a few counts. CDR3 nucleotides: TGTGCCAGCAGCTTAGAACCGGGGCCAAATCAGCCCCAGCATTTT. Its protein is CASSLEPGPNQPQHF. V and J are TRBV11-2 and TRBJ1-5, with TRBD1 as a possible D gene (5 bases). V was shortened by 0 bases and J by 4 bases, with 10 bases between the two germline ends. From germline, CDR1 is SGHAT and CDR2 FQNNGV. This CDR3 comprises 15 residues.

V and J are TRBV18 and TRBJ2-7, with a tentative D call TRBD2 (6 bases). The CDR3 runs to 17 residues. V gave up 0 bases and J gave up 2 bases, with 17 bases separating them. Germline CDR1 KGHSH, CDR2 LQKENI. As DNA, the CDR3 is TGTGCCAGCTCACCACCTAATCCTGCGGGGAGAACCTACGAGCAGTACTTC. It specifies CASSPPNPAGRTYEQYF.

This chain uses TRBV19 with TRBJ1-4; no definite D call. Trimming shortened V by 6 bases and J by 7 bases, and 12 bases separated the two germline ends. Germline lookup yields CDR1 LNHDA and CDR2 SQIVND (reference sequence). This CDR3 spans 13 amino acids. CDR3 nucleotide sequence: TGTGCCAGTAGACGCCTCAGTCTTGAAAAACTGTTTTTT. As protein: CASRRLSLEKLFF. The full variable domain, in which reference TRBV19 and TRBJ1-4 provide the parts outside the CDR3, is DGGITQSPKYLFRKEGQNVTLSCEQNLNHDAMYWYRQDPGQGLRLIYYSQIVNDFQKGDIAEGYSVSREKKESFPLTVTSAQKNPTAFYLCASRRLSLEKLFFGSGTQLSVL.

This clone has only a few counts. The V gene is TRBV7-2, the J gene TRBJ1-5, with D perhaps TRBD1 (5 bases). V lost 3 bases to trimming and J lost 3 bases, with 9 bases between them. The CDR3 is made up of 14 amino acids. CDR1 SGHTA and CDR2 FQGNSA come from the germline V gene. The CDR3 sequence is CASSFRGFNQPQHF. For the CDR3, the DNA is TGTGCCAGCAGCTTCCGGGGCTTCAATCAGCCCCAGCATTTT.

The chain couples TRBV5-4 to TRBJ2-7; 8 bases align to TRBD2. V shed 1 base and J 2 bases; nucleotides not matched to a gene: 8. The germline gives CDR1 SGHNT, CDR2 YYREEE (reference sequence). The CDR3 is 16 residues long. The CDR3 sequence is CASSLYGGRTAYEQYF. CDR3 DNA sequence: TGTGCCAGCAGCTTGTATGGCGGGAGGACCGCCTACGAGCAGTACTTC.

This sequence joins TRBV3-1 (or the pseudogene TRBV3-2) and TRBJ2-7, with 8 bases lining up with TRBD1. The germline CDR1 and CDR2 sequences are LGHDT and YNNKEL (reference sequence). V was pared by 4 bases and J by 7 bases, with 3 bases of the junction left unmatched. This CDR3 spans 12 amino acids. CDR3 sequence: CASSRTGREQYF. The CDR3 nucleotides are TGTGCCAGCAGCCGGACAGGGAGGGAGCAGTACTTC.

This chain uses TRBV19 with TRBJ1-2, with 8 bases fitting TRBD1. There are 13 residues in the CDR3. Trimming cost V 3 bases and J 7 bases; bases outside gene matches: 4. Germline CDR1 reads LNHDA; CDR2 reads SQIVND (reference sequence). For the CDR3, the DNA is TGTGCCAGTAGTATGGGGACAGGACTTGGCTACACCTTC. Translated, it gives CASSMGTGLGYTF.

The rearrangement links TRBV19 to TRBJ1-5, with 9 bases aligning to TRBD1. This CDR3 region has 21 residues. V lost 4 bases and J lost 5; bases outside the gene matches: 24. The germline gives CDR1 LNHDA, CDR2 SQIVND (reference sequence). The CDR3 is CASSRRGRPGQGIVRYQPQHF. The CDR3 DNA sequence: TGTGCCAGTAGTAGGCGAGGTCGACCGGGACAGGGTATTGTACGGTATCAGCCCCAGCATTTT.

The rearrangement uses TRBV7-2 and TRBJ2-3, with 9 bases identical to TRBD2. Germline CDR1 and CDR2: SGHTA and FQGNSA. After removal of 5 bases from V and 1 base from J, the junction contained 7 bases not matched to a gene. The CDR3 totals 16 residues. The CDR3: CASSLYSGSGTDTQYF. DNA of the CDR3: TGTGCCAGCAGCCTATATAGCGGGAGTGGCACAGATACGCAGTATTTT.

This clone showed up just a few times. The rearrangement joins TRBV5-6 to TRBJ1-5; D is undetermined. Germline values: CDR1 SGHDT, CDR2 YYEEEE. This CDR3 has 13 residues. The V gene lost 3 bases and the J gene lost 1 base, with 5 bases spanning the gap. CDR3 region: CASSYGSNQPQHF. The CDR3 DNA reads TGTGCCAGCAGCTATGGCAGCAATCAGCCCCAGCATTTT.

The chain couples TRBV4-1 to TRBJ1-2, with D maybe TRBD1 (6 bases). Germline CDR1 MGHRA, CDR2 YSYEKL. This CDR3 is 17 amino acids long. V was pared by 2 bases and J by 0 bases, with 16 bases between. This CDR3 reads CASSQTTGIFANYGYTF. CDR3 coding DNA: TGCGCCAGCAGCCAAACCACAGGGATTTTTGCTAACTATGGCTACACCTTC.

CDR3 sequence (DNA): TGTGCCAGTAGTATAACGATAGCAGATACGCAGTATTTT. Its translation is CASSITIADTQYF. This rearrangement joins TRBV19 to TRBJ2-3; D unclear. The germline V gene has CDR1 LNHDA and CDR2 SQIVND (reference sequence). The CDR3 has 13 amino acids. Trimming took 2 bases from V and 4 from J, leaving 7 bases between them. Combining the CDR3 with reference TRBV19 and TRBJ2-3 gives the whole variable domain DGGITQSPKYLFRKEGQNVTLSCEQNLNHDAMYWYRQDPGQGLRLIYYSQIVNDFQKGDIAEGYSVSREKKESFPLTVTSAQKNPTAFYLCASSITIADTQYFGPGTRLTVL.

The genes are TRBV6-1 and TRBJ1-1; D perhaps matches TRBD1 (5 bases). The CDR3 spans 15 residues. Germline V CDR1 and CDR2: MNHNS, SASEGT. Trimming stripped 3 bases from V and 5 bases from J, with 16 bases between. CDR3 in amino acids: CASSDGHSWGTEAFF. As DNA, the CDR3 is TGTGCCAGCAGTGATGGACACTCCTGGGGAACTGAAGCTTTCTTT.

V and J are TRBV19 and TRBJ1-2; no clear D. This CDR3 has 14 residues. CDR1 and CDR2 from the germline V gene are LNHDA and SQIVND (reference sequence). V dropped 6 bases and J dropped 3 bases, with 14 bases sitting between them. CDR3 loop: CASSPTMSDYGYTF. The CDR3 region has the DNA TGTGCCAGTAGCCCTACAATGTCGGACTATGGCTACACCTTC.

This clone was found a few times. Here the CDR3 reads CASSVGQGAYGYTF. The CDR3 DNA is TGTGCCAGCAGTGTGGGACAGGGTGCCTATGGCTACACCTTC. V is TRBV27 and J is TRBJ1-2; 9 positions agree with TRBD1. J gave up 4 bases and V 5 bases, and 5 bases lay outside the gene matches. The CDR3 runs 14 residues. The germline V gene encodes CDR1 MNHEY and CDR2 SMNVEV (reference sequence).

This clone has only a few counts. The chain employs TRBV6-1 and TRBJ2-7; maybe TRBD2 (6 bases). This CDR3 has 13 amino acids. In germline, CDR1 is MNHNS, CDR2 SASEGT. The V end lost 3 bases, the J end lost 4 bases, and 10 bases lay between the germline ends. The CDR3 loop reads CASSERGPYEQYF. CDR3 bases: TGTGCCAGCAGTGAGCGGGGCCCTTACGAGCAGTACTTC.

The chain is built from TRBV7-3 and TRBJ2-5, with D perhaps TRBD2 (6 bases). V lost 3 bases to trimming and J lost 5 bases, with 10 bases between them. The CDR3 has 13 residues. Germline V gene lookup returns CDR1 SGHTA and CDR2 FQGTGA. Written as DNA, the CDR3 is TGTGCCAGCAGCTTCGGCGGGGTGGAGACCCAGTACTTC. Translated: CASSFGGVETQYF.

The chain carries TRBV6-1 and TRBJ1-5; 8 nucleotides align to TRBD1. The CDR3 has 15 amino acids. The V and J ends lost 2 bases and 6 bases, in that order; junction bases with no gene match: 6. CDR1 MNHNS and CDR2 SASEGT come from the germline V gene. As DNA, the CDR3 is TGTGCCAGCAGTGAATCAGGACAGGGTCTTCAGCCCCAGCATTTT. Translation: CASSESGQGLQPQHF.

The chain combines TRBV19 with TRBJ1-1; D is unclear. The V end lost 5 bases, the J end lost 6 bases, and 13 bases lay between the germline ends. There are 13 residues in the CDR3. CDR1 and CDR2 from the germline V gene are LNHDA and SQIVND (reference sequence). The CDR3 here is CASSPSRDSEAFF. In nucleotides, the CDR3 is TGTGCCAGTAGTCCCTCAAGAGACTCTGAAGCTTTCTTT.